These 20 T cell receptor beta chains originate from one sample sequenced in a study of cytomegalovirus exposure and HLA in healthy donors (TCRdb year 2017). Receptors were amplified or captured by the immunoSEQ multiplex PCR assay. For the multiplex PCR, a mixture combining 60 forward primers for TCR Vbeta segments and 13 reverse primers for TCR Jbeta segments was used. What TCRdb holds here is the immuneACCESS table cut down to in-frame rearrangements. Part of the clones is not present; checked against another copy, under half of the missing clones reflect an unresolved V gene, and the others are unexplained. For this sample the table gives roughly 130,000 clones, of which 80% to 85% were detected only once. The leading ten clones occupy 2.1% of the sample. Sample: PBMCs. These TCRs come from a man aged 30 to 39 in good health and CMV-seronegative.

The rearrangement links TRBV27 to TRBJ1-2; 8 bases align to TRBD1. The CDR3 is 17 residues long. Trimming removed 0 bases from V and 3 bases from J; junction bases left unmatched: 9. The germline V gene has CDR1 MNHEY and CDR2 SMNVEV (reference sequence). The CDR3 bases are TGTGCCAGCAGTTTATCGGGGTTTCCAGGGGGCCACTATGGCTACACCTTC. It codes for CASSLSGFPGGHYGYTF.

This chain connects TRBV7-7 to TRBJ2-5; TRBD2 might be the D (5 bases). CDR3 length equals 16 residues. Trimming took 2 bases from V and 2 from J, leaving 15 bases between them. The germline V gene encodes CDR1 SSHAT and CDR2 FNYEAQ (reference sequence). DNA of the CDR3: TGTGCCAGCAGCTTACACGGACTCTCGGTGCAAGAGACCCAGTACTTC. This gives the protein CASSLHGLSVQETQYF. Full variable domain (missing parts from reference TRBV7-7 and TRBJ2-5): GAGVSQSPRYKVTKRGQDVTLRCDPISSHATLYWYQQALGQGPEFLTYFNYEAQPDKSGLPSDRFSAERPEGSISTLTIQRTEQRDSAMYRCASSLHGLSVQETQYFGPGTRLLVL.

As to this clone: This CDR3 is also generated by other DNA sequences in the sample. The CDR3 protein is CASSLDLAGANEQFF. The CDR3 DNA sequence: TGTGCCAGCAGCTTGGATCTAGCGGGGGCGAATGAGCAGTTCTTC. This sequence joins TRBV5-4 and TRBJ2-1, with 10 bases matching TRBD2. Trimming cost V 0 bases and J 7 bases; bases outside gene matches: 4. The length of the CDR3 is 15 residues. In germline, CDR1 is SGHNT, CDR2 YYREEE (reference sequence).

The gene calls are TRBV7-2 and TRBJ2-1, with TRBD2 as a possible D gene (6 bases). The CDR3 length is 13 residues. Trimming took 8 bases from V and 8 from J, leaving 16 bases between them. From germline, CDR1 is SGHTA and CDR2 FQGNSA. For the CDR3, the DNA is TGTGCCAGCTCAAGGACTATGTTGCATGAGCAGTTCTTC. It encodes CASSRTMLHEQFF. Drawing the rest from reference TRBV7-2 and TRBJ2-1, the complete variable domain is GAGVSQSPSNKVTEKGKDVELRCDPISGHTALYWYRQSLGQGLEFLIYFQGNSAPDKSGLPSDRFSAERTGGSVSTLTIQRTQQEDSAVYLCASSRTMLHEQFFGPGTRLTVL.

J is TRBJ1-1 and V is TRBV6-1, with 10 bases matching TRBD1. The CDR3 is 15 residues long. Germline V CDR1 and CDR2: MNHNS, SASEGT. V gave up 5 bases and J gave up 1 base; unmatched junction bases: 4. The CDR3 region is CASSPWDRGNTEAFF. The CDR3 nucleotides are TGTGCCAGCAGTCCCTGGGACAGGGGGAACACTGAAGCTTTCTTT.

This clone was found once. The gene calls are TRBV4-2 and TRBJ1-4; 12 nucleotides match TRBD1. Germline V gene sequence: CDR1 LGHNA, CDR2 YNFKEQ. The trim removed 0 bases at V and 6 bases at J, leaving 14 bases unmatched. The CDR3 runs to 20 residues. The CDR3 is CASSQDLAGTGGARDEKLFF. The CDR3 region has the DNA TGTGCCAGCAGCCAAGATTTGGCCGGGACAGGGGGCGCAAGGGATGAAAAACTGTTTTTT.

The V and J genes are TRBV19 and TRBJ2-7, with D possibly matching TRBD2 (5 bases). The CDR3 extends over 15 amino acids. CDR1 is LNHDA and CDR2 is SQIVND in the germline V gene (reference sequence). The V gene lost 0 bases and the J gene lost 0 bases, with 9 bases spanning the gap. CDR3 region: CASSIDAAGSYEQYF. The CDR3 coding sequence is TGTGCCAGTAGTATAGACGCGGCGGGCTCCTACGAGCAGTACTTC. The variable domain in full, with the rest retrieved from reference TRBV19 and TRBJ2-7, is DGGITQSPKYLFRKEGQNVTLSCEQNLNHDAMYWYRQDPGQGLRLIYYSQIVNDFQKGDIAEGYSVSREKKESFPLTVTSAQKNPTAFYLCASSIDAAGSYEQYFGPGTRLTVT.

The CDR3 bases are TGTGCCAGCAGCTTAACGGATAGTGGGGGCTCGGAGCAGTTCTTC. Its protein is CASSLTDSGGSEQFF. The chain recombines TRBV11-2 with TRBJ2-1; perhaps TRBD1 as D (6 bases). The V gene lost 2 bases and the J gene lost 10 bases, with 18 bases spanning the gap. The CDR3 covers 15 residues. The germline V gene encodes CDR1 SGHAT and CDR2 FQNNGV. The full variable domain, completed using reference TRBV11-2 and TRBJ2-1, is EAGVAQSPRYKIIEKRQSVAFWCNPISGHATLYWYQQILGQGPKLLIQFQNNGVVDDSQLPKDRFSAERLKGVDSTLKIQPAKLEDSAVYLCASSLTDSGGSEQFFGPGTRLTVL.

The chain has TRBV5-6 and TRBJ1-1; 9 nucleotides agree with TRBD1. The CDR3 sequence is 13 residues long. Germline-derived CDR1 and CDR2 are SGHDT and YYEEEE. V shed 4 bases, J shed 7 bases, and the junction held 5 bases outside the gene matches. CDR3 loop: CASSPGTGLEAFF. In DNA form, the CDR3 reads TGTGCCAGCAGCCCCGGGACAGGGCTTGAAGCTTTCTTT.

This clone was observed a handful of times. Germline and junction disagree at one end, which may indicate a read error. This sequence joins TRBV2 and TRBJ2-6; tentatively, D is TRBD1 (6 bases). The CDR3 contains 14 residues. Germline lookup yields CDR1 SNHLY and CDR2 FYNNEI. CDR3 nucleotides: TGTGCCAGCGGAAAGCCTTCAGGGGCCAACGGCCTGACTTTC. It yields the protein CASGKPSGANGLTF.

This chain joins TRBV25-1 and TRBJ2-1; TRBD2 agrees at 7 bases. The CDR3 consists of 14 residues. Per the germline V gene, CDR1 is MGHDK and CDR2 is SYGVNS. The V gene end was trimmed by 7 bases and the J gene end by 5 bases; junction bases not matched to a gene: 8. DNA for the CDR3: TGTGCCAGCAATTTGGCGGGGGAGGACAATGAGCAGTTCTTC. Protein product: CASNLAGEDNEQFF.

This clone showed up just once. The genes are TRBV7-9 and TRBJ2-1; 7 bases are a match to TRBD2. Germline V gene lookup returns CDR1 SEHNR and CDR2 FQNEAQ (reference sequence). This CDR3 spans 16 amino acids. Trimming removed 4 bases from V and 3 bases from J; junction bases left unmatched: 9. The CDR3 coding sequence is TGTGCCAGCAGCTCAAGTACTAGCGAAATCTACAATGAGCAGTTCTTC. Residues: CASSSSTSEIYNEQFF.

V gene TRBV2 combines with J gene TRBJ2-7; TRBD2 aligns across 12 bases. CDR1 and CDR2 (germline): SNHLY, FYNNEI. With V trimmed by 1 base and J by 10 bases, 8 bases remained unmatched. This CDR3 has 15 amino acids. The chain's CDR3 is CASSEGPSGGADQYF. The CDR3 nucleotides read TGTGCCAGCAGTGAAGGGCCTAGCGGGGGGGCCGATCAGTACTTC.

The CDR3 protein is CASSSGQTSGYTF. The CDR3 nucleotides read TGTGCCAGCAGCTCTGGACAGACGAGTGGCTACACCTTC. The chain employs TRBV7-9 and TRBJ1-2; D may be TRBD1 (6 bases). Germline V lookup: CDR1 SEHNR, CDR2 FQNEAQ (reference sequence). The V and J ends lost 4 bases and 7 bases respectively, with 13 bases between them. The CDR3 has 13 amino acids.

The rearrangement links TRBV5-1 to TRBJ2-1; the match to TRBD1 covers 8 bases. CDR3 length equals 15 residues. The germline gives CDR1 SGHRS, CDR2 YFSETQ. Trimming took 2 bases from V and 9 from J; bases not matched to a gene: 10. The CDR3 coding sequence is TGCGCCAGCAGCTTCCAGGGGGCCCGTGATGGTGAGCAGTTCTTC. This sequence encodes CASSFQGARDGEQFF.

The V call is TRBV18, the J call TRBJ2-7; 9 positions match TRBD1. The J segment lost 2 bases and the V segment lost 2 bases, leaving 10 bases of the junction unmatched. The CDR3 extends over 17 amino acids. CDR1 KGHSH and CDR2 LQKENI come from the germline V gene. The CDR3, as DNA: TGTGCCAGCTCACCAGTGGTCTCGAGACAGGGGGCCTACGAGCAGTACTTC. Residues: CASSPVVSRQGAYEQYF.

The chain employs TRBV15 and TRBJ1-5; D not certain. In germline, CDR1 is LNHNV, CDR2 YYDKDF (reference sequence). V was shortened by 0 bases and J by 4 bases, with 7 bases between the two germline ends. This CDR3 is built from 14 residues. The CDR3 region is CATSRDRENQPQHF. Written as DNA, the CDR3 is TGTGCCACCAGCAGAGATAGGGAGAATCAGCCCCAGCATTTT.

The chain is built from TRBV11-2 and TRBJ2-5; D might be TRBD1 (6 bases). Germline V gene data show CDR1 as SGHAT and CDR2 as FQNNGV. V lost 0 bases and J lost 2, with 10 bases in between. CDR3 length equals 15 residues. In DNA form, the CDR3 reads TGTGCCAGCAGCTTAGACAGGGGATCGCAAGAGACCCAGTACTTC. This encodes CASSLDRGSQETQYF. Complete variable domain (other parts from reference TRBV11-2 and TRBJ2-5): EAGVAQSPRYKIIEKRQSVAFWCNPISGHATLYWYQQILGQGPKLLIQFQNNGVVDDSQLPKDRFSAERLKGVDSTLKIQPAKLEDSAVYLCASSLDRGSQETQYFGPGTRLLVL.

This chain joins TRBV28 and TRBJ2-7, with 8 bases that match TRBD1. The germline V gene encodes CDR1 MDHEN and CDR2 SYDVKM. This CDR3 region has 15 residues. The J segment lost 2 bases and the V segment lost 6 bases, leaving 9 bases of the junction unmatched. CDR3 loop: CASRRSPGQAYEQYF. For the CDR3, the DNA is TGTGCCAGCAGACGCTCACCGGGACAGGCCTACGAGCAGTACTTC.

This chain connects TRBV28 to TRBJ1-2; a possible D gene is TRBD1 (5 bases). This CDR3 contains 15 residues. Deletions cut 3 bases from V and 4 bases from J, with 15 bases between. The germline V gene has CDR1 MDHEN and CDR2 SYDVKM. For the CDR3, the DNA is TGTGCCAGCAGTTTCCGTTCCAGGGCCCCCTATGGCTACACCTTC. Its protein product is CASSFRSRAPYGYTF.